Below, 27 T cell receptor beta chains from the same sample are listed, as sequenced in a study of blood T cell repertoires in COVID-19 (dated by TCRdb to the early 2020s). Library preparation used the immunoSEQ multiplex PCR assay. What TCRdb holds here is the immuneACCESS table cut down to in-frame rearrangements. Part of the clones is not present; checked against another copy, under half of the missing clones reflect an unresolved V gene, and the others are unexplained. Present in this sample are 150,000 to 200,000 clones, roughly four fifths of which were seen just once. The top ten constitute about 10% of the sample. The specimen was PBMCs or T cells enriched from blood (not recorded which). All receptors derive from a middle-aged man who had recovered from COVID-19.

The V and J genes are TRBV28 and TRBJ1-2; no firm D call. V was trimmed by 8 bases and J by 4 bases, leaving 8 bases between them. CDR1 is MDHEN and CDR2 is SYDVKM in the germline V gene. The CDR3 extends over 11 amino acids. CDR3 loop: CASFGVYGYTF. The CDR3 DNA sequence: TGTGCCAGCTTCGGTGTCTATGGCTACACCTTC.

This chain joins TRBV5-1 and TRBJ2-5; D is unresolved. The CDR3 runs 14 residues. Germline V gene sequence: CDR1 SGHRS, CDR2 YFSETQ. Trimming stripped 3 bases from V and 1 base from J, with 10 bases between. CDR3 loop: CASSYRLTQETQYF. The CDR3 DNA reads TGCGCCAGCAGCTATAGACTCACCCAAGAGACCCAGTACTTC.

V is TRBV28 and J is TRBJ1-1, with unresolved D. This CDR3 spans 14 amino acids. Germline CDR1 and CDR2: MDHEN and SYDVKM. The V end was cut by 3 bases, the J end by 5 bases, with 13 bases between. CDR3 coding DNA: TGTGCCAGCAGTTTTCGAGGGTCGGGAACTGAAGCTTTCTTT. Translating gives CASSFRGSGTEAFF. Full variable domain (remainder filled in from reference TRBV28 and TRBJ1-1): DVKVTQSSRYLVKRTGEKVFLECVQDMDHENMFWYRQDPGLGLRLIYFSYDVKMKEKGDIPEGYSVSREKKERFSLILESASTNQTSMYLCASSFRGSGTEAFFGQGTRLTVV.

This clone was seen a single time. Here the CDR3 reads CASSPIGEKLFF. CDR3 nucleotide sequence: TGTGCCAGCAGTCCTATTGGTGAAAAACTGTTTTTT. The chain combines TRBV28 with TRBJ1-4; D is unclear. Trimming stripped 5 bases from V and 7 bases from J, with 8 bases between. The CDR3 is 12 residues long. Germline V gives CDR1 MDHEN, CDR2 SYDVKM.

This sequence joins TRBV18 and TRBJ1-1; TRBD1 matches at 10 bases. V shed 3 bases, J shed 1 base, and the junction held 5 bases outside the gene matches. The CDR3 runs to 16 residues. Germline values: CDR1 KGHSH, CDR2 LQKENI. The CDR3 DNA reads TGTGCCAGCTCACCGGACAGGGGGATTACGAACACTGAAGCTTTCTTT. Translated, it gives CASSPDRGITNTEAFF.

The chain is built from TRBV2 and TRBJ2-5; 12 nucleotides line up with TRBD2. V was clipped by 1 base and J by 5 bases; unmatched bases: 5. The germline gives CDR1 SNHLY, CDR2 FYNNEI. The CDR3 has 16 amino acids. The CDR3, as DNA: TGTGCCAGCAGTGAAGATCTAGCGGGAGGGTGGGAGACCCAGTACTTC. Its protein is CASSEDLAGGWETQYF.

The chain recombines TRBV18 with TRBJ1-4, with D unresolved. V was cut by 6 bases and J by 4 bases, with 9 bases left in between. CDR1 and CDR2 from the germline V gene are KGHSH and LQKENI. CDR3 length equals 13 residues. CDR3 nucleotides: TGTGCCAGCTCGACCGGGAGTAATGAAAAACTGTTTTTT. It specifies CASSTGSNEKLFF.

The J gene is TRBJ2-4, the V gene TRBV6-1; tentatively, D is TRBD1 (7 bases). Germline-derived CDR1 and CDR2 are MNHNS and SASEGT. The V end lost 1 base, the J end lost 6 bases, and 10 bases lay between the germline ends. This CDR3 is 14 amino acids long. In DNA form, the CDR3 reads TGTGCCAGCAGTGAAGGGCAGGGGGGAAACATTCAGTACTTC. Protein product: CASSEGQGGNIQYF.

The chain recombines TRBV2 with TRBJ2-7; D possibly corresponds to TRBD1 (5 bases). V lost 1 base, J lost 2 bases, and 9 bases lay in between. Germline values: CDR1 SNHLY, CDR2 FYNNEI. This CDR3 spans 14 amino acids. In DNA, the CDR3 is TGTGCCAGCAGTGAAGGGTACAGGACCTACGAGCAGTACTTC. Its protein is CASSEGYRTYEQYF.

The CDR3 bases are TGTGCCAGCAGTCTGGACACCTATCAGCCCCAGCATTTT. This translates into CASSLDTYQPQHF. The gene calls are TRBV6-5 and TRBJ1-5; tentative D call: TRBD1 (5 bases). V was trimmed by 5 bases and J by 5 bases, leaving 10 bases between them. The germline V gene encodes CDR1 MNHEY and CDR2 SVGAGI. The CDR3 totals 13 residues.

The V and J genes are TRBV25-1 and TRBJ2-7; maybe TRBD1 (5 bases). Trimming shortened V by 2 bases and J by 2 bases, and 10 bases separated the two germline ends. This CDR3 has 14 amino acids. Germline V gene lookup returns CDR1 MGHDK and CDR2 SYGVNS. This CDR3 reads CASSEKGSAYEQYF. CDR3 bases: TGTGCCAGCAGTGAAAAGGGGTCGGCCTACGAGCAGTACTTC.

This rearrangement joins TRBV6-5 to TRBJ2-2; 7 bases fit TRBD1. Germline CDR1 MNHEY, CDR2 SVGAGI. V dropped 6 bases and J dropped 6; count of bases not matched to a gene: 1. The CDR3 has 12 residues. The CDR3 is CASSGTAGELFF. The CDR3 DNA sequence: TGTGCCAGCAGCGGGACAGCCGGGGAGCTGTTTTTT.

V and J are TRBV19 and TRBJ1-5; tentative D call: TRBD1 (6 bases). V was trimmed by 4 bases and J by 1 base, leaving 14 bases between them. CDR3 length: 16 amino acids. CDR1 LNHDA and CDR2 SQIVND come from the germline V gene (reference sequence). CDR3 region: CASSTWTARSNQPQHF. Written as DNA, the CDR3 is TGTGCCAGTAGTACCTGGACAGCTCGGAGCAATCAGCCCCAGCATTTT.

CDR3 residues: CASSTGDRGLQETQYF. In nucleotides, the CDR3 is TGTGCCAGCAGCACAGGGGACAGGGGGCTCCAAGAGACCCAGTACTTC. The V gene is TRBV7-9, the J gene TRBJ2-5, with 12 bases that match TRBD1. V shed 5 bases and J 1 base; nucleotides not matched to a gene: 5. CDR3 length: 16 amino acids. Per germline, CDR1 SEHNR and CDR2 FQNEAQ (reference sequence).

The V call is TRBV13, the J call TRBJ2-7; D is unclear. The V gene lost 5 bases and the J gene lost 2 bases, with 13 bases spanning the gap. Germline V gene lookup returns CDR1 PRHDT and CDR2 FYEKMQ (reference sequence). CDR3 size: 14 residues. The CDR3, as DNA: TGTGCCAGCAGCCCTCGTCCTACGGCCTACGAGCAGTACTTC. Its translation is CASSPRPTAYEQYF. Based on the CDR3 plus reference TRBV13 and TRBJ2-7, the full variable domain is AAGVIQSPRHLIKEKRETATLKCYPIPRHDTVYWYQQGPGQDPQFLISFYEKMQSDKGSIPDRFSAQQFSDYHSELNMSSLELGDSALYFCASSPRPTAYEQYFGPGTRLTVT.

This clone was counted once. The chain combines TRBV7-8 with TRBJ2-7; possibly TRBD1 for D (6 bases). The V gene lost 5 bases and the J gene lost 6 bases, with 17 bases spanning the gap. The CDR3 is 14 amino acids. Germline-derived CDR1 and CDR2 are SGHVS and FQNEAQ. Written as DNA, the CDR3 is TGTGCCAGCAGCGATGGACAGTTAAGGGGCGAGCAGTACTTC. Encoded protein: CASSDGQLRGEQYF.

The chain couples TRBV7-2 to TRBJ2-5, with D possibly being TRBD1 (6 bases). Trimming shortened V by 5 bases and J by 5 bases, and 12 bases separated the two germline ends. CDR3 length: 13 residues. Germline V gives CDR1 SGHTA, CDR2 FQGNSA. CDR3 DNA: TGTGCCAGCAGCGTCAGGGGAAGGGAGACCCAGTACTTC. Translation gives CASSVRGRETQYF.

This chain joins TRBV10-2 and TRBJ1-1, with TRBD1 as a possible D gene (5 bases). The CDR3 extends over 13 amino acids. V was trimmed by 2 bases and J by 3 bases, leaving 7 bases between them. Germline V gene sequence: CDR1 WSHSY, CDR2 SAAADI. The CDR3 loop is CASSEQGYTEAFF. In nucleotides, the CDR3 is TGCGCCAGCAGTGAGCAGGGCTACACTGAAGCTTTCTTT.

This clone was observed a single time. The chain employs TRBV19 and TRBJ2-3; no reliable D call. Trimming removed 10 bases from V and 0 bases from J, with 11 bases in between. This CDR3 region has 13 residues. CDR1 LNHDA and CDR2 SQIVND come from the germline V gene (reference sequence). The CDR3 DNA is TGTGCCACCAGAAACCAAAGCACAGATACGCAGTATTTT. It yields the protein CATRNQSTDTQYF.

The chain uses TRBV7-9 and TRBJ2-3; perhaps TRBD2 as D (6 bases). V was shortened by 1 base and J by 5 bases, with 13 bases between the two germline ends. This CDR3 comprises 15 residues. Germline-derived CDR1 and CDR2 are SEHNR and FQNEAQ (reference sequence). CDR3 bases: TGTGCCAGCAGCTTAGTTGCCGCAGCGGGAGATACGCAGTATTTT. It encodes CASSLVAAAGDTQYF.

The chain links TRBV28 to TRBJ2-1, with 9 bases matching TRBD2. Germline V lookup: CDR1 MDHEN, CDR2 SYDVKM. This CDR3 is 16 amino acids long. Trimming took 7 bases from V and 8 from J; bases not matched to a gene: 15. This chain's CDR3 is CASTSQASGKGDEQFF. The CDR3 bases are TGTGCCAGCACTTCTCAGGCTAGCGGGAAAGGGGATGAGCAGTTCTTC.

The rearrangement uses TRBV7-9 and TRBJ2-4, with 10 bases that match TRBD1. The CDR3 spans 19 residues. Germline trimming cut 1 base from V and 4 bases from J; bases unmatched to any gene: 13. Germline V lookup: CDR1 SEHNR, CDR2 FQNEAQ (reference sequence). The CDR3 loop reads CASSLVVWDRGLSKNIQYF. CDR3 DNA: TGTGCCAGCAGCTTAGTCGTTTGGGACAGGGGTTTATCAAAAAACATTCAGTACTTC.

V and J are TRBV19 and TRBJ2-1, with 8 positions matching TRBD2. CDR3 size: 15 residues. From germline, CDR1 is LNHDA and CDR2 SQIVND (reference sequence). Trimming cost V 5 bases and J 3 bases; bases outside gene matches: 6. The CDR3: CASSSGLGDYNEQFF. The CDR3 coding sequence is TGTGCCAGTAGTTCGGGACTAGGGGACTACAATGAGCAGTTCTTC.

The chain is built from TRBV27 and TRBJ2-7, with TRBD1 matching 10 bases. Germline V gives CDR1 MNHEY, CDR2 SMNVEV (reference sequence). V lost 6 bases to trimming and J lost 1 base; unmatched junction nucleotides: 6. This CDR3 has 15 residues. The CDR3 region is CASRYRGQGSYEQYF. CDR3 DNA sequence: TGTGCCAGCAGATACCGGGGACAGGGGTCCTACGAGCAGTACTTC.

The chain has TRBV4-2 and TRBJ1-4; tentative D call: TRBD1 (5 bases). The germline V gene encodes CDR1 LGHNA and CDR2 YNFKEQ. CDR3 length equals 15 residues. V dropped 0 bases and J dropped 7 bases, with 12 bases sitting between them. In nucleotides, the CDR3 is TGTGCCAGCAGCCAAGAAGTCCAGGGAGGTGAAAAACTGTTTTTT. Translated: CASSQEVQGGEKLFF.

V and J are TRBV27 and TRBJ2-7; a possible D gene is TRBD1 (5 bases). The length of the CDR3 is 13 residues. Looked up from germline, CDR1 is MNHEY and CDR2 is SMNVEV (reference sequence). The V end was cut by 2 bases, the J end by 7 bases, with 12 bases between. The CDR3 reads CASSLAGHGEQYF. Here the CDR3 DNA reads TGTGCCAGCAGTTTAGCAGGGCACGGGGAGCAGTACTTC.

The CDR3 DNA reads TGTGCCAGCAGTTCAGGGGAGTCTGGGGAGCTGTTTTTT. Translation gives CASSSGESGELFF. This chain uses TRBV6-5 with TRBJ2-2, with D tentatively TRBD1 (6 bases). CDR1 and CDR2 (germline): MNHEY, SVGAGI. The CDR3 has 13 residues. V lost 4 bases to trimming and J lost 8 bases, with 11 bases between them.